This TCR beta chain came from a study of control samples from healthy donors and cancer patients. Germline V gene sequence: CDR1 LGHDT, CDR2 YNNKEL (reference sequence). The CDR3 length is 14 residues. With 0 bases removed from V and 4 bases from J, the gap between germline ends came to 4 bases. The assay was immunoSEQ multiplex PCR, and TCRdb's table has in-frame clones only and misses some. The sample consists of roughly 120,000 clones, 85% to 90% of them appearing once. The V and J genes are TRBV3-1 (or the pseudogene TRBV3-2) and TRBJ1-6, with no clear D. Sequencing was performed on blood. The sequence derives from a man aged 25-40 years in good health. CDR3: CASSQERYNSPLHF. The CDR3 DNA reads as TGTGCCAGCAGCCAAGAGAGATATAATTCACCCCTCCACTTT.